There are many counts of the clone carrying this T cell receptor beta chain. Its antigen is currently unknown. The read comes to an end 3 residues before the CDR3 does, leaving the germline J gene to fill in the end. The germline gives CDR1 KGHSH, CDR2 LQKENI. This CDR3 spans 16 amino acids. The V gene lost 2 bases and the J gene lost 0 bases, with 8 bases spanning the gap. Only in-frame clones appear in the TCRdb table, and some are missing; sequencing was by immunoSEQ multiplex PCR. The sample includes approximately 17,000 clones, none of them occurring once. This sample was taken from a study of T cell clonality in common variable immunodeficiency. Study-level findings and limits: In common variable immunodeficiency, TCR beta chains reportedly carried fewer deletions and N-nucleotide insertions. What drives increased CVID clonality needs T cell subpopulation sequencing.

V gene TRBV18 combines with J gene TRBJ2-6; D unresolved. The sequence derives from a human donor with common variable immunodeficiency. The sequenced sample consisted of peripheral blood mononuclear cells. The CDR3 region is CASSPVRVSGANVLTF. Incomplete CDR3 DNA: TGTGCCAGCTCACCAGTTAGGGTCTCTGGGGCCAACGTC.